The 23 T cell receptor beta chains below all came from one sample that was sequenced in a study of T-cell memory formation after mild COVID-19. MiXCR was run by TCRdb on the 5' RACE reads, yielding one entry per CDR3 protein. The profile covers roughly 260,000 distinct CDR3 sequences, with about 15% appearing a single time and approximately 3.5% taken by the ten largest. The source material was PBMCs or a T cell subset sorted from them (not recorded which). The receptor source for this set is a man between 18 and 29 years old who had mild COVID-19 (a few samples of this study predate the infection). Cell type and time point are not known.

The chain links TRBV5-1 to TRBJ2-3, with 8 positions matching TRBD2. This CDR3 has 15 amino acids. V lost 0 bases and J lost 4; bases outside the gene matches: 4. Per germline, CDR1 SGHRS and CDR2 YFSETQ. The CDR3 loop is CASSLVGGAADTQYF. The CDR3 DNA reads as TGCGCCAGCAGCTTGGTCGGGGGGGCGGCAGATACGCAGTATTTT.

In this sample, this clonotype turned up a few times. The chain has TRBV9 and TRBJ2-2, with D possibly being TRBD1 (5 bases). CDR3 length: 15 residues. CDR1 is SGDLS, CDR2 YYNGEE, per germline. V lost 4 bases and J lost 5, with 15 bases in between. The CDR3 spells CASSQWGSQTGELFF. In DNA, the CDR3 is TGTGCCAGCAGCCAGTGGGGCAGCCAGACCGGGGAGCTGTTTTTT.

The CDR3 sequence is CASSLGTGGSQVYNEQFF. For the CDR3, the DNA is TGTGCCAGCAGCTTAGGGACAGGGGGCAGTCAGGTCTACAATGAGCAGTTCTTC. The V gene is TRBV5-5, the J gene TRBJ2-1, with 12 bases matching TRBD1. CDR3 length: 18 amino acids. Germline assignment: CDR1 SGHKS and CDR2 YYEKEE (reference sequence). With V trimmed by 2 bases and J by 3 bases, 9 bases remained unmatched. The whole variable domain, remainder taken from reference TRBV5-5 and TRBJ2-1, is DAGVTQSPTHLIKTRGQQVTLRCSPISGHKSVSWYQQVLGQGPQFIFQYYEKEERGRGNFPDRFSARQFPNYSSELNVNALLLGDSALYLCASSLGTGGSQVYNEQFFGPGTRLTVL.

The V gene is TRBV2, the J gene TRBJ2-5; unclear D gene. The germline V gene encodes CDR1 SNHLY and CDR2 FYNNEI. V lost 7 bases and J 0 bases, leaving 15 bases between the germline ends. CDR3 length: 15 residues. CDR3 nucleotides: TGTGCCAGCAACCAACAGAGCCGTAACCAAGAGACCCAGTACTTC. As protein: CASNQQSRNQETQYF.

This clonotype was observed a single time. The chain uses TRBV3-1 and TRBJ1-2, with D perhaps TRBD1 (5 bases). The CDR3 runs to 15 residues. V was clipped by 0 bases and J by 6 bases, with 14 bases between them. In germline, CDR1 is LGHDT, CDR2 YNNKEL (reference sequence). The CDR3 spells CASSQEVVRGNGYTF. The CDR3 DNA is TGTGCCAGCAGCCAAGAGGTAGTCCGGGGGAATGGCTACACCTTC.

This clonotype has a handful of counts. This chain links TRBV7-2 with TRBJ1-2; D is unresolved. CDR1 is SGHTA and CDR2 is FQGNSA in the germline V gene. There are 13 residues in the CDR3. Trimming cost V 3 bases and J 7 bases, with 12 bases left between them. In DNA, the CDR3 is TGTGCCAGCAGCTTCGAGGGAAGAAGTGGCTACACCTTC. As protein: CASSFEGRSGYTF.

This clonotype came up a few times. CDR3 coding DNA: TGTGCCAGCAGTTATACTCGCCCGGCAGAGACCCAGTACTTC. It yields the protein CASSYTRPAETQYF. The genes are TRBV6-6 and TRBJ2-5; D uncertain. V was shortened by 3 bases and J by 4 bases, with 12 bases between the two germline ends. The CDR3 runs to 14 residues. Germline V gives CDR1 MNHNY, CDR2 SVGAGI (reference sequence).

The chain recombines TRBV4-1 with TRBJ1-5; D gene unclear. Per germline, CDR1 MGHRA and CDR2 YSYEKL. Trimming removed 1 base from V and 1 base from J, with 11 bases in between. The CDR3 is 16 residues long. CDR3 nucleotides: TGCGCCAGCAGCCAAGTCCCGGGTATGAGCAATCAGCCCCAGCATTTT. As protein: CASSQVPGMSNQPQHF.

The rearrangement uses TRBV5-1 and TRBJ2-5, with a weak D call TRBD1 (5 bases). V gave up 4 bases and J gave up 1 base, with 14 bases separating them. Germline values: CDR1 SGHRS, CDR2 YFSETQ. The CDR3 is 15 amino acids. CDR3 bases: TGCGCCAGCAGCAAGGACCCAGGGATCCAAGAGACCCAGTACTTC. Translation gives CASSKDPGIQETQYF. Combining the CDR3 with reference TRBV5-1 and TRBJ2-5 gives the whole variable domain KAGVTQTPRYLIKTRGQQVTLSCSPISGHRSVSWYQQTPGQGLQFLFEYFSETQRNKGNFPGRFSGRQFSNSRSEMNVSTLELGDSALYLCASSKDPGIQETQYFGPGTRLLVL.

A few counts support this clonotype. CDR3 DNA: TGCGCCAGCAGTGAGGGGACTACGACAGATACGCAGTATTTT. Amino acids: CASSEGTTTDTQYF. The V and J genes are TRBV10-1 and TRBJ2-3; 7 nucleotides agree with TRBD2. Losses at the gene ends were 2 bases for V and 3 bases for J; bases not matched to a gene: 2. Germline V gene data show CDR1 as WNHNN and CDR2 as SYGVQD (reference sequence). The CDR3 runs to 14 residues.

This clonotype was counted only a few times. The chain recombines TRBV5-4 with TRBJ1-1; the match to TRBD1 covers 9 bases. The CDR3 runs 15 residues. The germline CDR1 and CDR2 sequences are SGHNT and YYREEE (reference sequence). V lost 4 bases to trimming and J lost 5 bases; unmatched junction nucleotides: 9. In DNA, the CDR3 is TGTGCCAGCAGCACTTGGACAGGGGCGAAGACTGAAGCTTTCTTT. Translating gives CASSTWTGAKTEAFF.

V usage is TRBV3-1 and J usage is TRBJ2-7; D gene ambiguous. Germline V gives CDR1 LGHDT, CDR2 YNNKEL (reference sequence). Trimming left V 0 bases short and J 7 bases short, with 13 bases between. This CDR3 spans 14 amino acids. The CDR3 loop reads CASSQDGGLEEQYF. In DNA form, the CDR3 reads TGTGCCAGCAGCCAAGATGGTGGGCTTGAGGAGCAGTACTTC.

A few counts support this clonotype. The rearrangement joins TRBV4-2 to TRBJ2-5; TRBD2 matches 13 bases. Germline CDR1 and CDR2: LGHNA and YNFKEQ. V gave up 0 bases and J gave up 2 bases; unmatched junction bases: 3. The CDR3 is 17 amino acids. CDR3 protein: CASSQDRTSGGQETQYF. The CDR3 DNA reads TGTGCCAGCAGCCAAGATCGGACTAGCGGGGGACAAGAGACCCAGTACTTC.

CDR3 in amino acids: CASSPLAPDRWGEKLFF. CDR3 in DNA: TGTGCCAGCAGCCCCCTCGCCCCGGACAGGTGGGGTGAAAAACTGTTTTTT. The genes are TRBV12-3 or TRBV12-4 and TRBJ1-4; 7 bases match TRBD1. The CDR3 is 17 amino acids. V shed 6 bases and J 7 bases; nucleotides not matched to a gene: 17.

Only a few counts were recorded for this clonotype. The CDR3 coding sequence is TGCGCCAGCAGCCACCTCGGGGGGGGATTGACAGATACGCAGTATTTT. The encoded protein is CASSHLGGGLTDTQYF. This rearrangement joins TRBV4-3 to TRBJ2-3; TRBD2 matches at 8 bases. With 3 bases clipped from V and 3 bases from J, the junction kept 8 bases outside the gene matches. The CDR3 has 16 residues. Germline loops: CDR1 LGHNA, CDR2 YSLEER.

CDR3 sequence reads: CASSFDPYSYNEQFF. In nucleotides, the CDR3 is TGTGCCAGCAGCTTTGACCCGTACTCCTACAATGAGCAGTTCTTC. The genes are TRBV11-2 and TRBJ2-1; D gene ambiguous. The germline V and J ends were trimmed by 3 bases and 0 bases, with 9 bases remaining between them. The CDR3 is 15 residues long. Germline CDR1 and CDR2: SGHAT and FQNNGV. Drawing the rest from reference TRBV11-2 and TRBJ2-1, the complete variable domain is EAGVAQSPRYKIIEKRQSVAFWCNPISGHATLYWYQQILGQGPKLLIQFQNNGVVDDSQLPKDRFSAERLKGVDSTLKIQPAKLEDSAVYLCASSFDPYSYNEQFFGPGTRLTVL.

This clonotype was recorded a few times. The junction and the germline gene differ at one end; a read error may be behind it. The DNA for the CDR3 is TGTGCCAGCAGCTGGACTAGCAAAGATACGCAGTATTTT. Residues: CASSWTSKDTQYF. This chain joins TRBV7-2 and TRBJ2-3; 8 nucleotides match TRBD2. The CDR3 sequence is 13 residues long. The germline V gene has CDR1 SGHTA and CDR2 FQGNSA.

In this sample, this clonotype turned up a few times. The gene calls are TRBV20-1 and TRBJ2-3, with D unresolved. Germline CDR1 DFQATT, CDR2 SNEGSKA (reference sequence). V dropped 4 bases and J dropped 4 bases, with 15 bases sitting between them. CDR3 length: 14 amino acids. DNA of the CDR3: TGCAGTGCTATTAATCAATGGCCCTCAGATACGCAGTATTTT. This translates into CSAINQWPSDTQYF.

The chain recombines TRBV4-2 with TRBJ2-7; 9 bases fit TRBD2. The junction had 15 bases not matched to a gene; V was cut back by 1 base and J by 5 bases. The germline V gene has CDR1 LGHNA and CDR2 YNFKEQ. CDR3 length: 18 residues. The CDR3 region is CASSQASVTSGLLHEQYV. For the CDR3, the DNA is TGTGCCAGCAGCCAAGCGAGTGTGACTAGCGGCCTTTTGCACGAGCAGTACGTC.

The chain joins TRBV2 to TRBJ2-7, with D tentatively TRBD2 (5 bases). The V and J ends lost 4 bases and 5 bases respectively, with 9 bases between them. Germline V CDR1 and CDR2: SNHLY, FYNNEI. This CDR3 is built from 12 residues. The CDR3: CASSGSGDEQYV. The CDR3 DNA reads TGTGCCAGCAGTGGCTCCGGGGACGAGCAGTACGTC.

This clonotype has a handful of counts. This sequence joins TRBV6-2 or TRBV6-3 and TRBJ1-5, with no clear D. The germline V and J ends were trimmed by 5 bases and 9 bases, with 14 bases remaining between them. Germline V gene lookup returns CDR1 MNHEY and CDR2 SVGEGT. The CDR3 runs to 13 residues. The CDR3: CASSQGREGPQHF. CDR3 DNA: TGTGCCAGCAGTCAAGGACGGGAAGGGCCCCAGCATTTT.

The chain joins TRBV20-1 to TRBJ2-3, with TRBD2 matching over 15 bases. J was trimmed by 3 bases and V by 5 bases; bases with no gene match: 9. The CDR3 length is 17 residues. From germline, CDR1 is DFQATT and CDR2 SNEGSKA (reference sequence). The CDR3 sequence: CSASSRTSGGATDTQYF. The DNA of the CDR3 is TGCAGTGCTTCGAGCCGGACTAGCGGGGGGGCAACAGATACGCAGTATTTT.

This clonotype was counted many times. CDR3 residues: CATSDFLGQGAGELFF. DNA for the CDR3: TGTGCCACCAGTGATTTCCTGGGACAGGGTGCCGGGGAGCTGTTTTTT. The chain uses TRBV24-1 and TRBJ2-2, with 9 bases aligning to TRBD1. Losses at the gene ends were 1 base for V and 6 bases for J; bases not matched to a gene: 5. The CDR3 length is 16 residues. Per the germline V gene, CDR1 is KGHDR and CDR2 is SFDVKD.